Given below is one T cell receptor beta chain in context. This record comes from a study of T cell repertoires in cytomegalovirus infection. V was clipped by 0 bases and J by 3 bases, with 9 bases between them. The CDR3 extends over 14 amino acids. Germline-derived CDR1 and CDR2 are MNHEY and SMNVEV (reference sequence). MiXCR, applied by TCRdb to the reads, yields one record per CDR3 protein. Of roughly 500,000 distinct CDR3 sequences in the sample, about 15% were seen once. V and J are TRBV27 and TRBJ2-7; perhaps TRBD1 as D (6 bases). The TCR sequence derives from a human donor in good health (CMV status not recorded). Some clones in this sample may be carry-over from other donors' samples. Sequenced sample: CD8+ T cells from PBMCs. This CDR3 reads CASSLSRTDYEQYF. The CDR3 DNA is TGTGCCAGCAGTTTATCCCGGACAGACTACGAGCAGTACTTC.